The 21 T cell receptor beta chains below were found in one sample sequenced in a study of PD-1 blockade in classical Hodgkin lymphoma. All patients relapsed after autologous stem cell transplantation, and brentuximab vedotin exposure varied. Only in-frame clones appear in the TCRdb table, and some are missing; sequencing was by immunoSEQ multiplex PCR. The sample has about 93,000 clones; around 81% are singletons. Sequencing used peripheral blood mononuclear cells (PBMCs), obtained before the second cycle of nivolumab. These receptors came from a human donor with classical Hodgkin lymphoma.

The genes are TRBV5-6 and TRBJ2-2, with 11 positions matching TRBD2. After removal of 0 bases from V and 5 bases from J, the junction contained 12 bases not matched to a gene. The CDR3 sequence is 19 residues long. Per the germline V gene, CDR1 is SGHDT and CDR2 is YYEEEE. The CDR3 DNA sequence: TGTGCCAGCAGCTTGGCCCGGCGGGCTAGCGGGAGGCGGACCGGGGAGCTGTTTTTT. As protein: CASSLARRASGRRTGELFF.

The chain recombines TRBV28 with TRBJ1-5; unclear D gene. The V end was cut by 6 bases, the J end by 7 bases, with 7 bases between. The CDR3 sequence is 11 residues long. Germline CDR1 is MDHEN and CDR2 is SYDVKM. CDR3 bases: TGTGCCAGCAGCCGAGGACAGCCCCAGCATTTT. As protein: CASSRGQPQHF.

The V call is TRBV6-8, the J call TRBJ2-7; D unresolved. V was pared by 8 bases and J by 5 bases, with 10 bases between. This CDR3 is built from 11 residues. Germline CDR1 MNHGY, CDR2 SAAAGT. CDR3 nucleotides: TGTGCCAGCCATTCCAACCACGAGCAGTACTTC. It is translated as CASHSNHEQYF.

The gene calls are TRBV7-9 and TRBJ1-1, with D unresolved. CDR1 SEHNR and CDR2 FQNEAQ come from the germline V gene (reference sequence). CDR3 length: 13 residues. The V end was cut by 1 base, the J end by 6 bases, with 9 bases between. CDR3 nucleotides: TGTGCCAGCAGCTTAGTATCGACCTCTGAAGCTTTCTTT. This translates into CASSLVSTSEAFF.

V and J are TRBV7-2 and TRBJ2-3, with 14 nucleotides matching TRBD2. The CDR3 contains 16 residues. In germline, CDR1 is SGHTA, CDR2 FQGNSA. Trimming removed 3 bases from V and 4 bases from J; junction bases left unmatched: 3. CDR3 residues: CASSLRLAGGSDTQYF. The CDR3 bases are TGTGCCAGCAGCTTGAGACTAGCGGGAGGGTCAGATACGCAGTATTTT. Looking up the rest from reference TRBV7-2 and TRBJ2-3 gives the full variable domain: GAGVSQSPSNKVTEKGKDVELRCDPISGHTALYWYRQSLGQGLEFLIYFQGNSAPDKSGLPSDRFSAERTGGSVSTLTIQRTQQEDSAVYLCASSLRLAGGSDTQYFGPGTRLTVL.

The chain carries TRBV28 and TRBJ2-2, with 12 bases lining up with TRBD1. In germline, CDR1 is MDHEN, CDR2 SYDVKM. V shed 7 bases, J shed 7 bases, and the junction held 10 bases outside the gene matches. This CDR3 has 16 residues. The CDR3 DNA sequence: TGTGCCAGCACCCCTGGGGGGACAGGGGGCTTCGGGGAGCTGTTTTTT. Its protein is CASTPGGTGGFGELFF.

Of note for this clone: Other DNA sequences in this specimen translate into the identical CDR3. The chain has TRBV10-3 and TRBJ2-7, with D perhaps given as TRBD1 or TRBD2 (5 bases each). Germline V gives CDR1 ENHRY, CDR2 SYGVKD. The CDR3 has 11 residues. The V and J ends lost 6 bases and 4 bases respectively, with 7 bases between them. CDR3 sequence reads: CAISEGYEQYF. DNA of the CDR3: TGTGCCATCAGCGAGGGGTACGAGCAGTACTTC.

This clone was detected once. J is TRBJ1-1 and V is TRBV9; D is unclear. V lost 0 bases, J lost 0 bases, and 9 bases lay in between. Germline V gene data show CDR1 as SGDLS and CDR2 as YYNGEE. There are 15 residues in the CDR3. The CDR3 loop is CASSVAPQLNTEAFF. The CDR3 DNA sequence: TGTGCCAGCAGCGTAGCACCCCAGCTGAACACTGAAGCTTTCTTT.

The rearrangement links TRBV7-2 to TRBJ1-2, with TRBD1 identical over 7 bases. The CDR3 covers 15 residues. Trimming removed 5 bases from V and 6 bases from J; junction bases left unmatched: 12. CDR1 and CDR2 (germline): SGHTA, FQGNSA. The CDR3 bases are TGTGCCAGCAGCCTCCGTGGGAGGGGGCTAGATGGCTACACCTTC. Its protein product is CASSLRGRGLDGYTF.

The chain is built from TRBV18 and TRBJ2-1; 7 bases agree with TRBD2. The CDR3 consists of 16 residues. Germline-derived CDR1 and CDR2 are KGHSH and LQKENI. V lost 0 bases to trimming and J lost 3 bases; unmatched junction nucleotides: 5. CDR3 sequence: CASSPPVGGSYNEQFF. DNA for the CDR3: TGTGCCAGCTCACCACCGGTGGGGGGGAGCTACAATGAGCAGTTCTTC.

V usage is TRBV4-2 and J usage is TRBJ1-1; D may be TRBD1 (5 bases). Germline V CDR1 and CDR2: LGHNA, YNFKEQ. V lost 3 bases to trimming and J lost 6 bases, with 11 bases between them. CDR3 length equals 13 residues. The CDR3 loop is CASSQPTVAEAFF. The CDR3 bases are TGTGCCAGCAGCCAGCCGACAGTGGCTGAAGCTTTCTTT.

V is TRBV27 and J is TRBJ1-5, with TRBD1 matching over 11 bases. The CDR3 runs to 18 residues. Trimming cost V 2 bases and J 3 bases; bases outside gene matches: 9. Germline-derived CDR1 and CDR2 are MNHEY and SMNVEV (reference sequence). CDR3 DNA sequence: TGTGCCAGCAGTTTAACACCCCCCGGACAGGGGGCCAATCAGCCCCAGCATTTT. Its translation is CASSLTPPGQGANQPQHF.

The table lists this clone with a few counts. The V call is TRBV7-6, the J call TRBJ2-7; TRBD1 matches 9 bases. CDR1 and CDR2 from the germline V gene are SGHVS and FNYEAQ. The CDR3 is 17 residues long. J gave up 2 bases and V 0 bases, and 8 bases lay outside the gene matches. CDR3 loop: CASSLAGQGLGPYEQYF. The CDR3 nucleotides are TGTGCCAGCAGCTTAGCGGGACAGGGCTTAGGCCCCTACGAGCAGTACTTC.

The chain has TRBV19 and TRBJ2-2; the match to TRBD2 covers 11 bases. The CDR3 has 18 residues. The V segment lost 3 bases and the J segment 8 bases; nucleotides outside the gene matches: 14. Germline V gene data show CDR1 as LNHDA and CDR2 as SQIVND (reference sequence). DNA of the CDR3: TGTGCCAGTAGTATCCAGTTACTAGCGGGAGAGATTAAGGGGGAGCTGTTTTTT. Residues: CASSIQLLAGEIKGELFF.

V and J are TRBV27 and TRBJ2-7, with D maybe TRBD1 (5 bases). The CDR3 consists of 15 residues. The ends were cut back, 3 bases at V and 3 bases at J, with 15 bases in the middle. Germline V gene lookup returns CDR1 MNHEY and CDR2 SMNVEV (reference sequence). The CDR3 DNA follows: TGTGCCAGCAGTTTCCAAGGACACGAAAACTACGAGCAGTACTTC. It specifies CASSFQGHENYEQYF.

This clone has only a few counts. This chain connects TRBV28 to TRBJ1-2; the D gene is possibly TRBD1 (6 bases). Germline V gene data show CDR1 as MDHEN and CDR2 as SYDVKM. The ends were cut back, 10 bases at V and 4 bases at J, with 22 bases in the middle. The CDR3 totals 15 residues. The CDR3: CATGGRTATFYGYTF. CDR3 nucleotides: TGTGCCACCGGAGGGAGGACAGCCACCTTCTATGGCTACACCTTC.

This clone was detected a few times. The rearrangement uses TRBV5-5 and TRBJ1-2; TRBD1 matches at 8 bases. This CDR3 has 15 residues. Germline CDR1 reads SGHKS; CDR2 reads YYEKEE (reference sequence). Trimming removed 0 bases from V and 2 bases from J; junction bases left unmatched: 3. The CDR3 loop is CASSLDPGGNYGYTF. The CDR3 DNA follows: TGTGCCAGCAGCTTGGATCCAGGGGGCAACTATGGCTACACCTTC.

This clone was picked up one time. V is TRBV10-3 and J is TRBJ1-2, with 10 bases identical to TRBD1. Germline trimming cut 3 bases from V and 5 bases from J; bases unmatched to any gene: 3. There are 14 residues in the CDR3. Germline CDR1 and CDR2: ENHRY and SYGVKD. The CDR3 nucleotides read TGTGCCATCAGTGAAGGGGGACAGGGGTATGGCTACACCTTC. Translated, it gives CAISEGGQGYGYTF.

The chain links TRBV11-2 to TRBJ1-2; D gene uncertain. The CDR3 is 12 amino acids. V was pared by 1 base and J by 7 bases, with 7 bases between. Per germline, CDR1 SGHAT and CDR2 FQNNGV. Written as DNA, the CDR3 is TGTGCCAGCAGCTTAGTCGGCAGTGGCTACACCTTC. Protein sequence: CASSLVGSGYTF.

This sequence joins TRBV11-2 and TRBJ2-2; the D call may be TRBD1 or TRBD2 (6 bases each). V was pared by 1 base and J by 6 bases, with 15 bases between. Germline assignment: CDR1 SGHAT and CDR2 FQNNGV. This CDR3 comprises 16 residues. The CDR3 protein is CASSLGVLGGSGELFF. In nucleotides, the CDR3 is TGTGCCAGCAGCTTAGGGGTACTAGGGGGGTCCGGGGAGCTGTTTTTT.

This rearrangement joins TRBV10-2 to TRBJ2-1, with 7 bases identical to TRBD1. With 6 bases clipped from V and 9 bases from J, the junction kept 5 bases outside the gene matches. From germline, CDR1 is WSHSY and CDR2 SAAADI. There are 12 residues in the CDR3. CDR3 nucleotides: TGCGCCAGCAGCATGACAGGGATTGAGCAGTTCTTC. Residues: CASSMTGIEQFF.